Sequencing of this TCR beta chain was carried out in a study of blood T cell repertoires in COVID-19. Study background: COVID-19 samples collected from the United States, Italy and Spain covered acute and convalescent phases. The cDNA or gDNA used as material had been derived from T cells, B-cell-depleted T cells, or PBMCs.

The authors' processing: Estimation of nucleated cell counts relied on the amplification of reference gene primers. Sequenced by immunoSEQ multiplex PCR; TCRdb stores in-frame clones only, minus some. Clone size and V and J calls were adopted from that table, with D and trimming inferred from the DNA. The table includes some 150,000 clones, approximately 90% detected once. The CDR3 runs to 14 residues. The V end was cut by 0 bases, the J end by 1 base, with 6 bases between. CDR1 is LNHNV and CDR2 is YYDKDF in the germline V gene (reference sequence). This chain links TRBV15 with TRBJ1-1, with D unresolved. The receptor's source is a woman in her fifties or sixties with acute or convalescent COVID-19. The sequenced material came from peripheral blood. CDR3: CATSRDMANTEAFF. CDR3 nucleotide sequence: TGTGCCACCAGCAGAGATATGGCGAACACTGAAGCTTTCTTT. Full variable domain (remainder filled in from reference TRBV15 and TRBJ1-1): DAMVIQNPRYQVTQFGKPVTLSCSQTLNHNVMYWYQQKSSQAPKLLFHYYDKDFNNEADTPDNFQSRRPNTSFCFLDIRSPGLGDTAMYLCATSRDMANTEAFFGQGTRLTVV.